This TCR beta chain comes out of a study of T cells in Graves' hyperthyroidism and ophthalmopathy. This clonotype was counted ten times or more. Its specificity is not known. Study-wide findings and caveats: Stable hyperthyroidism was separated from ophthalmopathy by a model based on 13 V-J features. The model identified upcoming ophthalmopathy a median approximately six months ahead of onset.

The CDR3 sequence is 12 residues long. The junction had 3 bases not matched to a gene; V was cut back by 7 bases and J by 3 bases. From germline, CDR1 is SNHLY and CDR2 FYNNEI. RNA transcripts provided the source from which TCR beta CDR3 regions were amplified. The TCR CDR3 first-round RT-PCR relied on the HTBI primer set. TCRdb re-analysed the multiplex PCR reads in MiXCR, keeping a single row per CDR3 protein. There are more than 300,000 distinct CDR3 sequences in the sample; roughly 14% occur only once, and approximately 10% lies in the top ten. Lactation, pregnancy, other autoimmune disease or uncontrolled infection led to exclusion of patients.

This receptor was obtained from a woman in her sixties with Graves' hyperthyroidism. Sequenced input: blood. The chain couples TRBV2 to TRBJ2-7; 7 positions agree with TRBD1. The CDR3 region has the DNA TGTGCCAGCAAGGCAGGGGGCTACGAGCAGTACTTC. Protein product: CASKAGGYEQYF. The entire variable domain, with the rest obtained from reference TRBV2 and TRBJ2-7, is as follows: EPEVTQTPSHQVTQMGQEVILRCVPISNHLYFYWYRQILGQKVEFLVSFYNNEISEKSEIFDDQFSVERPDGSNFTLKIRSTKLEDSAMYFCASKAGGYEQYFGPGTRLTVT.